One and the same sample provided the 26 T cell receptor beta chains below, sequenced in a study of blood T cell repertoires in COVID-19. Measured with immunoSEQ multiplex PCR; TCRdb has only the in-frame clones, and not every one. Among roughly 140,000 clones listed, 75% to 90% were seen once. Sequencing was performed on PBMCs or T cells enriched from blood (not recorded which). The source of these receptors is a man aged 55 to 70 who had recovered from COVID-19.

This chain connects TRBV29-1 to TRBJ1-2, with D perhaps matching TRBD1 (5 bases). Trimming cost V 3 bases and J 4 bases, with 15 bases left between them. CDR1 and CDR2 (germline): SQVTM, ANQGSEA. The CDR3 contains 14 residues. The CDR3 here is CSVDGQGWTYGYTF. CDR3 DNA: TGCAGCGTTGATGGGCAGGGCTGGACCTATGGCTACACCTTC.

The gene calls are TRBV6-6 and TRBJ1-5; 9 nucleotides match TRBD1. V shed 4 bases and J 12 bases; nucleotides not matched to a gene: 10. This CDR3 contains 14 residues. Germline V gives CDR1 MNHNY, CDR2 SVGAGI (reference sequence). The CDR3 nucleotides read TGTGCCAGCAGTTCACAGACAGGGGGACCCGTCCAGCATTTT. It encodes CASSSQTGGPVQHF.

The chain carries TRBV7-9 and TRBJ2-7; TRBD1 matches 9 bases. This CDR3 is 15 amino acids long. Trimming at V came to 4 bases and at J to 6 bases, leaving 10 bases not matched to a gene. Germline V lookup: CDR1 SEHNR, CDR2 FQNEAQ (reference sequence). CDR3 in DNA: TGTGCCAGCAGCTGGCCGGGACAGGGATTGGTCGAGCAGTACTTC. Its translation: CASSWPGQGLVEQYF.

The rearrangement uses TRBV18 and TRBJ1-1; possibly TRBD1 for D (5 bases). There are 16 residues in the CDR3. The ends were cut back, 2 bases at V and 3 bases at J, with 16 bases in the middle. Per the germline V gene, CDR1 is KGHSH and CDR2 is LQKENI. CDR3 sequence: CASSPGRAGRHTEAFF. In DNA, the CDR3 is TGTGCCAGCTCACCAGGTCGAGCAGGGAGGCACACTGAAGCTTTCTTT. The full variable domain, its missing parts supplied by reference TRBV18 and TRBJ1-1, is NAGVMQNPRHLVRRRGQEARLRCSPMKGHSHVYWYRQLPEEGLKFMVYLQKENIIDESGMPKERFSAEFPKEGPSILRIQQVVRGDSAAYFCASSPGRAGRHTEAFFGQGTRLTVV.

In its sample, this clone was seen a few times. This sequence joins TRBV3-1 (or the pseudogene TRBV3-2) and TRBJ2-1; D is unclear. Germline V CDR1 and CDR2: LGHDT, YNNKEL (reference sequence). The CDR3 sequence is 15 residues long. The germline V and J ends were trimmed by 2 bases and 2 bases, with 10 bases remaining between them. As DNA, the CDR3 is TGTGCCAGCAGCCAATCCTTCGCGGCCTACAATGAGCAGTTCTTC. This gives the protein CASSQSFAAYNEQFF.

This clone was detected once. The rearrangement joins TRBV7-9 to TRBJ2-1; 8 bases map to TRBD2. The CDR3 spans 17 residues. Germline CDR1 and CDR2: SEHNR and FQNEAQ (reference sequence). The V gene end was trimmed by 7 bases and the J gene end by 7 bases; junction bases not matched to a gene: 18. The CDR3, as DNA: TGTGCCAGCACCAATCCGCTCGGGGGGGCAGGTTTAAATGAGCAGTTCTTC. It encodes CASTNPLGGAGLNEQFF.

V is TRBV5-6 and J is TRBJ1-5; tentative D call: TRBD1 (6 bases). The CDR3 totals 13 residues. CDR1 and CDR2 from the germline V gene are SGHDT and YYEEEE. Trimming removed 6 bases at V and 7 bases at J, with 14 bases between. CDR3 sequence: CASTRGVGQPQHF. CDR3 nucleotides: TGTGCCAGCACCAGGGGAGTAGGCCAGCCCCAGCATTTT.

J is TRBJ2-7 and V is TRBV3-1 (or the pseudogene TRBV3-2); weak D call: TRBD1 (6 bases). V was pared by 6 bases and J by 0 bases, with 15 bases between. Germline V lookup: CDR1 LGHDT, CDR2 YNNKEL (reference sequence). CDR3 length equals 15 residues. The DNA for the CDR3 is TGTGCCAGCAGTCAGGGGACATCCAGCTCCTACGAGCAGTACTTC. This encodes CASSQGTSSSYEQYF.

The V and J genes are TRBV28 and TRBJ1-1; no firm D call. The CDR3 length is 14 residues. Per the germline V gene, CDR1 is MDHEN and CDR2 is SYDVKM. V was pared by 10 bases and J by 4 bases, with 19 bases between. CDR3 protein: CATTEGGRRTEAFF. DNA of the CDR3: TGTGCCACGACCGAGGGCGGGAGGCGCACTGAAGCTTTCTTT.

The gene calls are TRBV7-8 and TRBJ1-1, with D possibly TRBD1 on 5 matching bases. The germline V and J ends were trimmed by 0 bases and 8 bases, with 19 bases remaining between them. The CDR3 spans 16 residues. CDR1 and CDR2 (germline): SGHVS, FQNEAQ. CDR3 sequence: CASSLASGGLPREAFF. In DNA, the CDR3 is TGTGCCAGCAGCTTAGCTTCCGGGGGACTGCCTCGGGAAGCTTTCTTT.

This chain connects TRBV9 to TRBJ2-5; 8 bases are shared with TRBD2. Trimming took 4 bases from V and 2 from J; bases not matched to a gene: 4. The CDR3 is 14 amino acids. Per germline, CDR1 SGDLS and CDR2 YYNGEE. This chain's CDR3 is CASSPLAAQETQYF. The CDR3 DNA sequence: TGTGCCAGCAGCCCACTAGCGGCGCAAGAGACCCAGTACTTC.

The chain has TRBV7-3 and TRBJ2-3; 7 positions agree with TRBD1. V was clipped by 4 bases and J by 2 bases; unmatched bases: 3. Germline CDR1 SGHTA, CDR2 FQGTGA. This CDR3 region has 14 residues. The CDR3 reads CASSSTGTTDTQYF. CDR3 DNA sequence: TGTGCCAGCAGCTCGACAGGGACCACAGATACGCAGTATTTT.

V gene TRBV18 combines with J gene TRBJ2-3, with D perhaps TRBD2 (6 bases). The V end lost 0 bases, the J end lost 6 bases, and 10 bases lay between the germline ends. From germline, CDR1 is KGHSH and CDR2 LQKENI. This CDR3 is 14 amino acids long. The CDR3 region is CASSPPGLADTQYF. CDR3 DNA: TGTGCCAGCTCACCACCGGGCCTAGCGGATACGCAGTATTTT.

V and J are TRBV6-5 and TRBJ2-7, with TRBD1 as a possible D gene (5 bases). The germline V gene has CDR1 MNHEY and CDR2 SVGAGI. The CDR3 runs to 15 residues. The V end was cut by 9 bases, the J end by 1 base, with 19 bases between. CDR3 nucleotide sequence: TGTGCCAGTACGCCTATTGGGGCGAGATCCTACGAGCAGTACTTC. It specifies CASTPIGARSYEQYF.

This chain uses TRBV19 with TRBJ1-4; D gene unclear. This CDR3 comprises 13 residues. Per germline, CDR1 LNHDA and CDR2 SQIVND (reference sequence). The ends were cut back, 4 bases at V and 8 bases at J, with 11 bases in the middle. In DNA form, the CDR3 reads TGTGCCAGTAGTAAGAGGGTTGAGGAAAAACTGTTTTTT. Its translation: CASSKRVEEKLFF. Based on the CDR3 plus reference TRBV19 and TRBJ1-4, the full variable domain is DGGITQSPKYLFRKEGQNVTLSCEQNLNHDAMYWYRQDPGQGLRLIYYSQIVNDFQKGDIAEGYSVSREKKESFPLTVTSAQKNPTAFYLCASSKRVEEKLFFGSGTQLSVL.

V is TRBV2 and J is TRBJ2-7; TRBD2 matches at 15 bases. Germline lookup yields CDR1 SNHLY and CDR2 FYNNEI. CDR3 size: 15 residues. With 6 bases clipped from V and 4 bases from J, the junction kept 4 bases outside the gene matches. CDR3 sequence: CASRGLAGGLYEQYF. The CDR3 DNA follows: TGTGCCAGCAGAGGACTAGCGGGGGGGCTTTACGAGCAGTACTTC.

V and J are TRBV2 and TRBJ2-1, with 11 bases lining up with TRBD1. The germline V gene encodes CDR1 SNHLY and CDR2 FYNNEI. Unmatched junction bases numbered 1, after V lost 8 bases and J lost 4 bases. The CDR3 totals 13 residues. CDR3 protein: CASGDRGYNEQFF. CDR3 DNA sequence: TGTGCCAGCGGGGACAGGGGGTACAATGAGCAGTTCTTC.

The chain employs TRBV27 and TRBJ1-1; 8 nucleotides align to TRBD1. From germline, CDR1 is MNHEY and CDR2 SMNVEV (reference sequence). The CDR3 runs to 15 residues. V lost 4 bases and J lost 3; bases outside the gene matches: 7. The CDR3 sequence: CASSSLGTGYTEAFF. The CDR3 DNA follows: TGTGCCAGCAGTTCACTCGGGACAGGCTACACTGAAGCTTTCTTT.

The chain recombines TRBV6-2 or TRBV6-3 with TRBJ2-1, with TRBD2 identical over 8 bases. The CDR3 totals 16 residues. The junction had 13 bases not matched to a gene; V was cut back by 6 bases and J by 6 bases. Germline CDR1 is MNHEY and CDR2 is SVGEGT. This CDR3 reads CASSSSGGPKFNEQFF. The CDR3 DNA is TGTGCCAGCAGCTCCAGCGGGGGCCCAAAATTCAATGAGCAGTTCTTC.

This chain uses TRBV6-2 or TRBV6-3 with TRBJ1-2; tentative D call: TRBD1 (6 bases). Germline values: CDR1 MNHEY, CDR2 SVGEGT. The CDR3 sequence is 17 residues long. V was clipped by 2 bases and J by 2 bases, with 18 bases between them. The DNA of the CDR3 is TGTGCCAGCAGTTACCCCATCCCACAGGGTTCCAACTATGGCTACACCTTC. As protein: CASSYPIPQGSNYGYTF.

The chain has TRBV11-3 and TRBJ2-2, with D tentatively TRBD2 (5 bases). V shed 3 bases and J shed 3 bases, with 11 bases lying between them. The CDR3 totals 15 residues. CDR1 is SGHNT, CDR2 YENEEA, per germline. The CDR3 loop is CASSFGNSYTGELFF. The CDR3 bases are TGTGCCAGCAGCTTCGGGAACAGTTACACCGGGGAGCTGTTTTTT.

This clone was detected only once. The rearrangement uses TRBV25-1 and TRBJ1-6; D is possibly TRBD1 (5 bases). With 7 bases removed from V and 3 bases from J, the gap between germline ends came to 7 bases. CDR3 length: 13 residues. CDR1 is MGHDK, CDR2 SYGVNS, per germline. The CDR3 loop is CASTGGYNSPLHF. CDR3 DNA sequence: TGTGCCAGCACCGGGGGCTATAATTCACCCCTCCACTTT.

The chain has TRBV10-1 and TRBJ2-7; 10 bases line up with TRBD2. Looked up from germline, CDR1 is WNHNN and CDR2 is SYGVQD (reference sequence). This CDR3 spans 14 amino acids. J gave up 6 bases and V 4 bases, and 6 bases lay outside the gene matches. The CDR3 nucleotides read TGCGCCAGCAGTGCAGCGGGAGGGCGTACCGAGCAGTACTTC. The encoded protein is CASSAAGGRTEQYF.

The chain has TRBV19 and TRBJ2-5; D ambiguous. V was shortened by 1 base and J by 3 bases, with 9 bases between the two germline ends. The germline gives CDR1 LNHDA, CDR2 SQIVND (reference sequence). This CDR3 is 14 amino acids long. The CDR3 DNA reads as TGTGCCAGTAGTATAGGGCGGCTTAAAGAGACCCAGTACTTC. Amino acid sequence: CASSIGRLKETQYF.

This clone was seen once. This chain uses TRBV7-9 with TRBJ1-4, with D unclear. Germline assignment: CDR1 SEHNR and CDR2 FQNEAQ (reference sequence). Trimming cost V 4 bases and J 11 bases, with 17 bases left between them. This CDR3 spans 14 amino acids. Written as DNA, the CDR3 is TGTGCCAGCAGCTCCGGGAGGGAGGAGAAGAAACTGTTTTTT. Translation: CASSSGREEKKLFF.

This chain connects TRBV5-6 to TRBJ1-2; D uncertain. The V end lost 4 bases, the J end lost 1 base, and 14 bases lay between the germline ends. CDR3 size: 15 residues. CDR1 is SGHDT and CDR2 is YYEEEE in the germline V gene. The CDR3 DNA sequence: TGTGCCAGCAGCACCCGCCTTGCCTATAACTATGGCTACACCTTC. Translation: CASSTRLAYNYGYTF.